This TCR beta chain was recovered during a study of early T cells in non-severe SARS-CoV-2 infection (dated by TCRdb to the early 2020s). About the investigation overall: Bulk RNA from unsorted whole blood was used for TCR sequencing, so alpha and beta chains could not be paired.

This was a case-control study nested in a cohort of healthcare workers in London, UK, who had nasopharyngeal swab PCR tests and blood samples taken every week. Between 23 and 31 March 2020, the week of the UK lockdown, healthcare workers were enrolled and then followed up weekly for as long as 16 weeks. From the cysteine up to the phenylalanine, the CDR3 has a length of 15 residues. Of all the DNA, just the CDR3 is kept, 45 bases in frame from base 1. V and J are trimmed by 1 base and 3 bases, and the gene matches miss 3 bases of the junction. CDR1 and CDR2 were assigned from the germline V gene as SGHRS and YFSETQ. General conclusions and limits of the study: VDJdb matching was skewed toward anti-spike CD8 responses and likely underestimated virus-specific expansions, missing private and CD4 specificities.

This clonotype was counted at least ten times. No antigen is known for it. Base qualities are not at hand, and no much larger clone is one base apart. Libraries were prepared through 5' RACE. Instrument used: NextSeq 500. In the TCR library protocol, unique molecular identifiers were attached to individual cDNA molecules to correct for PCR bias and sequencing error. Both TCR alpha and beta chains were sequenced, and tight co-correlation was observed between alpha and beta sequence abundances in each sample. Per the source publication's procedure: Decombinator V4 was used to annotate TCR sequences for V gene, J gene and CDR3. TCRs were defined as expanded if a significant change between any two time points was detected under a Poisson model with p below 0.0001. TCR abundances were normalised to the total number of TCRs sequenced per sample and were expressed as counts per million. MAIT TCRs were defined by TRAV1-2 paired with TRAJ12, TRAJ20 or TRAJ33, and iNKT TCRs by TRAV10 paired with TRAJ18. VDJdb, accessed on 1 November 2021, was searched for TCRs annotated for CMV, EBV and SARS-CoV-2, and TCRs annotated for more than one antigen were excluded. TCRdb reworked the public reads: Q25 trimming with fastp, MiXCR clone assembly, productive beta chains retained. Rows merge per CDR3 protein into single entries with the most common DNA and genes. TCRdb assigned the V and J calls; the authors' analysis was not used. Here the sample has 50,000 or so distinct CDR3 sequences; more than 12% occur a single time. The ten most abundant clones make up over 8% of the sample.

The sequence links TRBV5-1 to TRBJ2-1; TRBD2 matches 8 bases in the middle. This specimen consisted of whole blood, obtained at baseline. This TCR derives from an adult who was a healthcare worker with PCR-confirmed SARS-CoV-2 infection or an uninfected control (not recorded which). CDR3 region: CASSLMGTSYNEQFF. The nucleotides read TGCGCCAGCAGCTTGATGGGGACTAGCTACAATGAGCAGTTCTTC.